This T cell receptor beta chain was retrieved from a study of blood T cell repertoires in COVID-19. At the level of the study: Sites in the United States, Italy and Spain provided acute and convalescent COVID-19 samples. PBMCs, B-cell-depleted T cells, or T cells were the source of the cDNA or gDNA that made up the material.

This clone was picked up one time. Germline V CDR1 and CDR2: SGHAT, FQNNGV. This CDR3 has 17 amino acids. V was pared by 2 bases and J by 1 base, with 7 bases of the junction left unmatched. Per the original methods: Amplification with reference gene primers provided the estimates of nucleated cell counts. This table comes from immunoSEQ multiplex PCR, and its TCRdb copy is limited to in-frame clones, with some not included. V and J calls and clone size are as listed in that table; D and trimming were resolved from the DNA. The data hold about 170,000 clones, with around 83% observed a single time. The sequence was collected from a man aged 45 to 65 with active or convalescent COVID-19. Sequencing was done on a sample of peripheral blood. The V and J genes are TRBV11-2 and TRBJ2-3; 9 bases match TRBD2. CDR3 DNA sequence: TGTGCCAGCAGCTTATGGGATGAGCGGGGGGGCACAGATACGCAGTATTTT. It yields the protein CASSLWDERGGTDTQYF.